A selection of T cell receptor beta chains follows, all from one sample in a study of shared T cell receptors in the human thymus. Data came from immunoSEQ multiplex PCR; TCRdb stores just in-frame clones and leaves some out. In the table there are about 380,000 clones, around 95% of which are singletons. The sequencing sample was made of thymocytes. These TCRs come from a human donor. The CDR3 runs from the conserved cysteine through the conserved F or W. A D gene is named only where the DNA matches it firmly. Size is stated for part of the rows, as once, few or many counts, or as a class when the clone is expanded.

abundance,v_gene,d_gene,j_gene,CDR3aa,CDR3nt
.,TRBV19,.,TRBJ1-2,CASTGFSYGYTF,TGTGCCAGTACAGGGTTTTCCTATGGCTACACCTTC
.,TRBV4-1,.,TRBJ2-7,CASSQTDGAYEQYF,TGCGCCAGCAGCCAAACGGACGGAGCCTACGAGCAGTACTTC
.,TRBV7-9,TRBD1,TRBJ1-2,CASSLLRGANYGYTF,TGTGCCAGCAGCTTGCTCAGGGGGGCTAACTATGGCTACACCTTC
.,TRBV4-2,TRBD2,TRBJ2-7,CASSQVTSGIYEQYF,TGTGCCAGCAGCCAAGTTACCAGCGGGATATACGAGCAGTACTTC
.,TRBV27,TRBD2,TRBJ2-2,CASSSKETSGRAGELFF,TGTGCCAGCAGTTCTAAGGAGACTAGCGGGAGGGCCGGGGAGCTGTTTTTT
.,TRBV5-5,TRBD2,TRBJ2-2,CASSLGWGISGSANTGELFF,TGTGCCAGCAGCTTGGGATGGGGTATTAGCGGGAGTGCGAACACCGGGGAGCTGTTTTTT
.,TRBV7-9,.,TRBJ2-3,CASSPQSGDAGPRTDTQYF,TGTGCCAGCAGCCCCCAATCAGGGGACGCGGGACCACGCACAGATACGCAGTATTTT
.,TRBV7-8,.,TRBJ1-4,CASSLDYGSTNEKLFF,TGTGCCAGCAGCTTAGATTATGGGTCAACTAATGAAAAACTGTTTTTT
.,TRBV7-9,.,TRBJ2-5,CASSPRGWGVFGETQYF,TGTGCCAGCAGCCCGAGGGGATGGGGGGTCTTTGGGGAGACCCAGTACTTC
.,TRBV29-1,TRBD1,TRBJ2-5,CSVGQGETQYF,TGCAGCGTAGGACAGGGAGAGACCCAGTACTTC
.,TRBV30,TRBD1,TRBJ2-7,CAWSTRSGQFYEQYF,TGTGCCTGGAGTACAAGATCGGGACAGTTCTACGAGCAGTACTTC
.,TRBV6-5,TRBD2,TRBJ2-2,CASLRREGGAGELFF,TGTGCCAGCCTCCGAAGGGAGGGTGGCGCCGGGGAGCTGTTTTTT
once,TRBV2,.,TRBJ1-3,CASSVGDSSGNTIYF,TGTGCCAGCAGTGTGGGGGACTCCTCTGGAAACACCATATATTTT
once,TRBV29-1,.,TRBJ1-1,CSVDHVGAHHTEAFF,TGCAGCGTTGATCATGTGGGGGCTCACCACACTGAAGCTTTCTTT
.,TRBV4-2,TRBD2,TRBJ2-1,CASSQVGEGYNEQFF,TGTGCCAGCAGCCAAGTAGGGGAGGGGTACAATGAGCAGTTCTTC
once,TRBV7-2,TRBD1,TRBJ2-3,CASSPNRGGKDTQYF,TGTGCCAGCAGCCCAAACAGGGGCGGAAAAGATACGCAGTATTTT
.,TRBV14,.,TRBJ2-7,CASSQDFGPTSYEQYF,TGTGCCAGCAGCCAAGATTTCGGCCCCACCTCCTACGAGCAGTACTTC
.,TRBV27,.,TRBJ2-5,CASRQGFGKEQYF,TGTGCCAGCAGACAGGGATTTGGAAAAGAGCAGTACTTC
.,TRBV18,TRBD1,TRBJ1-2,CASFGQGNGYTF,TGTGCCAGCTTTGGACAGGGGAACGGCTACACCTTC
.,TRBV9,.,TRBJ1-5,CASSPIGDPLGQPQHF,TGTGCCAGCAGCCCTATCGGGGACCCCTTGGGTCAGCCCCAGCATTTT
.,TRBV15,.,TRBJ2-7,CATSRTDYEQYF,TGTGCCACCAGCAGGACAGACTACGAGCAGTACTTC
.,TRBV28,.,TRBJ1-2,CASSFSPRDPGRGYTF,TGTGCCAGCAGTTTTTCACCTCGGGACCCCGGACGGGGCTACACCTTC
.,TRBV4-2,TRBD2,TRBJ2-7,CASSQVFAAGGPTSYEQYF,TGTGCCAGCAGCCAAGTTTTCGCGGCGGGAGGGCCTACCTCCTACGAGCAGTACTTC
.,TRBV28,TRBD2,TRBJ2-7,CASSPSTSGALAEQYF,TGTGCCAGCAGTCCGTCTACTAGCGGGGCCCTCGCCGAGCAGTACTTC
.,TRBV9,.,TRBJ1-1,CATPGGVSTEAFF,TGTGCCACCCCAGGTGGGGTGTCCACTGAAGCTTTCTTT
.,TRBV25-1,.,TRBJ1-1,CASSDSNDPGHMNTEAFF,TGTGCCAGCAGTGATTCTAATGACCCGGGTCACATGAACACTGAAGCTTTCTTT
once,TRBV7-8,.,TRBJ1-5,CASSPGQTHGNQPQHF,TGTGCCAGCAGCCCCGGACAGACTCATGGCAATCAGCCCCAGCATTTT
.,TRBV28,.,TRBJ1-3,CASSLWRALPGNTIYF,TGTGCCAGCAGTTTATGGAGGGCCCTGCCTGGAAACACCATATATTTT
.,TRBV9,.,TRBJ2-7,CASSVSPGIPSYEQYF,TGTGCCAGCAGCGTATCCCCAGGAATCCCCTCCTACGAGCAGTACTTC
.,TRBV7-3,.,TRBJ2-2,CASSLIRGDKATGELFF,TGTGCCAGCAGCTTAATCCGGGGGGACAAGGCCACCGGGGAGCTGTTTTTT
.,TRBV9,.,TRBJ2-5,CASSVGQGVLETQYF,TGTGCCAGCAGCGTAGGCCAGGGAGTCCTGGAGACCCAGTACTTC
.,TRBV6-5,.,TRBJ1-1,CASSRQPPDPEAFF,TGTGCCAGCAGCCGCCAACCGCCTGACCCTGAAGCTTTCTTT
.,TRBV7-7,.,TRBJ2-1,CASSPRLGEFALIDEQFF,TGTGCCAGCAGCCCCCGATTAGGCGAGTTTGCTCTTATCGATGAGCAGTTCTTC
.,TRBV27,TRBD2,TRBJ2-7,CASRGGSGDAQDEQYF,TGTGCCAGCCGGGGGGGATCGGGTGATGCACAGGACGAGCAGTACTTC
.,TRBV4-1,TRBD1,TRBJ2-3,CASSLRTGPTTDTQYF,TGCGCCAGCAGCCTCAGGACAGGGCCGACCACAGATACGCAGTATTTT
.,TRBV4-2,.,TRBJ2-7,CASSQVDTTAEQYF,TGTGCCAGCAGCCAAGTCGACACAACAGCCGAGCAGTACTTC
.,TRBV9,TRBD1,TRBJ1-2,CASSAGGARLLMDF,TGTGCCAGCAGCGCAGGGGGGGCCCGCCTCCTCATGGACTTC
.,TRBV10-3,.,TRBJ2-7,CAIKSGSRSYEQYF,TGTGCCATCAAGAGCGGGTCCCGCTCCTACGAGCAGTACTTC
.,TRBV6-1,.,TRBJ1-1,CASGPEGGPTEAFF,TGTGCCAGCGGGCCCGAGGGGGGGCCCACTGAAGCTTTCTTT
.,TRBV11-2,.,TRBJ2-5,CASSDTQYQETQYF,TGTGCCAGCAGCGATACACAGTACCAAGAGACCCAGTACTTC
.,TRBV5-1,.,TRBJ2-7,CASSFGGVARSEQYF,TGCGCCAGCAGCTTTGGGGGTGTAGCTAGGAGCGAGCAGTACTTC
.,TRBV4-2,.,TRBJ2-1,CASSQEPPSGPYNEQFF,TGTGCCAGCAGCCAAGAACCCCCCAGCGGGCCCTACAATGAGCAGTTCTTC
.,TRBV10-3,TRBD1,TRBJ1-1,CAISERGQHNMNTEAFF,TGTGCCATCAGTGAGAGGGGACAGCATAATATGAACACTGAAGCTTTCTTT
.,TRBV15,.,TRBJ2-1,CATSRYSRASYNEQFF,TGTGCCACCAGCAGGTATTCCAGGGCCTCCTACAATGAGCAGTTCTTC
.,TRBV6-1,.,TRBJ1-1,CALARANTEAFF,TGTGCCTTGGCCAGGGCGAACACTGAAGCTTTCTTT
.,TRBV7-9,TRBD1,TRBJ1-1,CASSHLRDRVNTEAFF,TGTGCCAGCAGCCACCTCCGGGACAGGGTGAACACTGAAGCTTTCTTT
.,TRBV7-9,.,TRBJ2-7,CASSSFSQQAYEQYF,TGTGCCAGCAGCTCGTTTAGTCAGCAGGCCTACGAGCAGTACTTC
.,TRBV28,TRBD2,TRBJ2-7,CASSLPPTRKLAESYEQYF,TGTGCCAGCAGCTTACCCCCGACTAGGAAACTAGCGGAATCCTACGAGCAGTACTTC
.,TRBV28,TRBD1,TRBJ1-1,CASSSRDRGITEAFF,TGTGCCAGCAGTTCTCGGGACAGGGGGATCACTGAAGCTTTCTTT
.,TRBV10-1,.,TRBJ2-1,CASSEYGLQFF,TGCGCCAGCAGTGAGTACGGTCTACAGTTCTTC
.,TRBV19,.,TRBJ1-5,CASSINSRAWSNQPQHF,TGTGCCAGTAGTATAAATTCGAGGGCTTGGAGCAATCAGCCCCAGCATTTT
.,TRBV15,.,TRBJ2-5,CATSGGKQETQYF,TGTGCCACCAGCGGCGGGAAACAAGAGACCCAGTACTTC
.,TRBV7-3,.,TRBJ2-1,CASRRGTPPREQFF,TGTGCCAGCAGGCGAGGGACGCCTCCCCGTGAGCAGTTCTTC